A selection of T cell receptor beta chains follows, all from one sample in a study of cytomegalovirus exposure and HLA in healthy donors. The method was immunoSEQ multiplex PCR; TCRdb's version includes in-frame clones alone and lacks a portion of them. The sample shows approximately 220,000 clones, 65% to 85% of them seen only once. The source material was PBMCs. These receptors were taken from a boy younger than 10 in good health and CMV-seronegative. Both conserved end residues are part of each CDR3. D genes are given only for firm matches. Only some rows state a clone size, as once, few, many or a class for expanded clones.

D: NA; V: TRBV19; size: NA; J: TRBJ1-2; CDR3: CASWNRNYGYTF; DNA: TGTGCCAGCTGGAACAGGAACTATGGCTACACCTTC
D: TRBD2; V: TRBV7-3; size: NA; J: TRBJ2-7; CDR3: CASSPGGVAGLYEQYF; DNA: TGTGCCAGCAGCCCAGGAGGGGTAGCGGGACTCTACGAGCAGTACTTC
D: TRBD1; V: TRBV5-6; size: NA; J: TRBJ2-3; CDR3: CASSLEKGQGADTQYF; DNA: TGTGCCAGCAGCTTGGAGAAAGGACAGGGGGCAGATACGCAGTATTTT
D: NA; V: TRBV10-3; size: NA; J: TRBJ2-7; CDR3: CAIGLDRYEQYF; DNA: TGTGCCATTGGACTAGACAGGTACGAGCAGTACTTC
D: NA; V: TRBV10-3; size: NA; J: TRBJ1-1; CDR3: CATREGTIDTEAFF; DNA: TGTGCCACACGGGAGGGTACGATTGACACTGAAGCTTTCTTT
D: NA; V: TRBV6-1; size: NA; J: TRBJ1-1; CDR3: CASSGLLDSAEAFF; DNA: TGTGCCAGCAGTGGCCTTCTGGACTCCGCTGAAGCTTTCTTT
D: TRBD2; V: TRBV7-9; size: NA; J: TRBJ2-1; CDR3: CASSKAGGHNEQFF; DNA: TGTGCCAGCAGCAAAGCGGGAGGCCACAATGAGCAGTTCTTC
D: TRBD2; V: TRBV6-5; size: NA; J: TRBJ2-3; CDR3: CASRGTSGGSQYF; DNA: TGTGCCAGCAGGGGGACTAGCGGGGGTTCGCAGTATTTT
D: NA; V: TRBV21-1; size: NA; J: TRBJ2-4; CDR3: CASSKFRGKGNIQYF; DNA: TGTGCCAGCAGCAAATTTAGGGGAAAAGGGAACATTCAGTACTTC
D: TRBD2; V: TRBV5-1; size: NA; J: TRBJ2-5; CDR3: CASSLFPLASGKETQYF; DNA: TGCGCCAGCAGCTTGTTCCCCCTGGCTAGCGGAAAAGAGACCCAGTACTTC
D: TRBD2; V: TRBV5-6; size: NA; J: TRBJ2-7; CDR3: CASSYPSSGDSYEQYF; DNA: TGTGCCAGCAGCTACCCCTCTAGCGGGGACTCCTACGAGCAGTACTTC
D: TRBD2; V: TRBV23-1; size: NA; J: TRBJ2-1; CDR3: CASSQSGTSDDNEQFF; DNA: TGCGCCAGCAGTCAATCGGGAACTAGCGATGACAATGAGCAGTTCTTC
D: TRBD2; V: TRBV27; size: NA; J: TRBJ2-7; CDR3: CASSPSGRGEQYF; DNA: TGTGCCAGCAGTCCCAGCGGGAGGGGTGAGCAGTACTTC
D: NA; V: TRBV7-7; size: NA; J: TRBJ2-7; CDR3: CASSPTHHVSYEQYF; DNA: TGTGCTAGCAGCCCGACACATCATGTCTCCTACGAGCAGTACTTC
D: TRBD1; V: TRBV5-1; size: NA; J: TRBJ1-4; CDR3: CASRPRAGTGNEKLFF; DNA: TGCGCCAGCCGCCCACGGGCCGGGACAGGGAATGAAAAACTGTTTTTT
D: NA; V: TRBV6-5; size: NA; J: TRBJ1-2; CDR3: CASSYSDSSYGYTF; DNA: TGTGCCAGCAGTTACTCGGACAGCTCCTATGGCTACACCTTC
D: NA; V: TRBV7-7; size: NA; J: TRBJ2-5; CDR3: CASSSNTGEETQYF; DNA: TGTGCTAGCAGCTCTAATACGGGAGAAGAGACCCAGTACTTC
D: NA; V: TRBV4-2; size: once; J: TRBJ2-1; CDR3: CASSQRGGRNNEQFF; DNA: TGTGCCAGCAGCCAAAGGGGGGGGCGCAACAATGAGCAGTTCTTC
D: NA; V: TRBV2; size: NA; J: TRBJ1-5; CDR3: CASRGRGVGQPQHF; DNA: TGTGCCAGCCGGGGCCGGGGGGTCGGTCAGCCCCAGCATTTT
D: TRBD1; V: TRBV6-5; size: NA; J: TRBJ2-7; CDR3: CASRTRRTGLNEQYF; DNA: TGTGCCAGCAGAACTCGTCGGACAGGGCTCAACGAGCAGTACTTC
D: TRBD1; V: TRBV9; size: NA; J: TRBJ1-4; CDR3: CASSSRTGGGTNEKLFF; DNA: TGTGCCAGCAGCTCCCGGACAGGGGGAGGAACTAATGAAAAACTGTTTTTT
D: TRBD1; V: TRBV7-2; size: NA; J: TRBJ1-5; CDR3: CASSLGQGAGQPQHF; DNA: TGTGCCAGCAGCTTAGGACAGGGGGCTGGACAGCCCCAGCATTTT
D: TRBD2; V: TRBV15; size: NA; J: TRBJ2-1; CDR3: CATSGPQEAGGYNEQFF; DNA: TGTGCCACCAGCGGCCCCCAAGAAGCGGGGGGCTACAATGAGCAGTTCTTC
D: TRBD2; V: TRBV7-2; size: NA; J: TRBJ2-1; CDR3: CASSLIAGGAYNEQFF; DNA: TGTGCCAGCAGCCTTATAGCGGGAGGAGCTTACAATGAGCAGTTCTTC
D: TRBD1; V: TRBV6-6; size: NA; J: TRBJ1-2; CDR3: CASTRTGLDGYTF; DNA: TGTGCCAGCACCAGGACAGGGTTGGATGGCTACACCTTC
D: NA; V: TRBV7-3; size: NA; J: TRBJ2-1; CDR3: CASSLGAGANNEQFF; DNA: TGTGCCAGCAGCTTAGGGGCAGGGGCCAACAATGAGCAGTTCTTC
D: NA; V: TRBV2; size: once; J: TRBJ1-3; CDR3: CASTQNGGVSGNTIYF; DNA: TGTGCCAGCACTCAAAATGGGGGGGTCTCTGGAAACACCATATATTTT
D: NA; V: TRBV6-1; size: NA; J: TRBJ1-3; CDR3: CASSETGNTIYF; DNA: TGTGCCAGCAGTGAGACAGGAAACACCATATATTTT
D: TRBD1; V: TRBV7-8; size: NA; J: TRBJ1-4; CDR3: CASSLETRGRNEKLFF; DNA: TGTGCCAGCAGCTTAGAAACCAGGGGGCGGAATGAAAAACTGTTTTTT
D: NA; V: TRBV7-9; size: NA; J: TRBJ2-3; CDR3: CASSLGLSGSTDTQYF; DNA: TGTGCCAGCAGCTTAGGACTAAGCGGGAGCACAGATACGCAGTATTTT
D: TRBD1; V: TRBV5-4; size: once; J: TRBJ1-2; CDR3: CASSSQRGTGGGYTF; DNA: TGTGCCAGCAGCTCCCAACGAGGGACAGGGGGTGGCTACACCTTC
D: NA; V: TRBV6-5; size: NA; J: TRBJ1-3; CDR3: CASSYSGSGGNTIYF; DNA: TGTGCCAGCAGTTACTCCGGGTCAGGGGGAAACACCATATATTTT
D: NA; V: TRBV5-6; size: NA; J: TRBJ2-7; CDR3: CASSLSPGSGYEQYF; DNA: TGTGCCAGCAGCTTGTCGCCGGGGTCGGGCTACGAGCAGTACTTC
D: TRBD2; V: TRBV2; size: NA; J: TRBJ2-2; CDR3: CASSYSGSDTGELFF; DNA: TGTGCCAGCAGTTATAGCGGGAGCGACACCGGGGAGCTGTTTTTT
D: TRBD1; V: TRBV4-1; size: NA; J: TRBJ2-1; CDR3: CASSQVFRDRGPREQFF; DNA: TGCGCCAGCAGCCAAGTTTTCCGGGACAGGGGGCCACGGGAGCAGTTCTTC
D: TRBD2; V: TRBV7-6; size: NA; J: TRBJ2-3; CDR3: CASSLLVGGITDTQYF; DNA: TGTGCCAGCAGCTTACTAGTGGGGGGGATCACAGATACGCAGTATTTT
D: TRBD1; V: TRBV4-1; size: NA; J: TRBJ2-1; CDR3: CASSLTGQGAPNEQFF; DNA: TGCGCCAGCAGCCTGACGGGACAGGGGGCCCCCAATGAGCAGTTCTTC
D: NA; V: TRBV6-6; size: few; J: TRBJ1-6; CDR3: CASTQNAEQHNSPLHF; DNA: TGTGCCAGCACCCAAAACGCCGAACAACATAATTCACCCCTCCACTTT
D: TRBD1; V: TRBV29-1; size: NA; J: TRBJ2-7; CDR3: CSVNRGAYEQYF; DNA: TGCAGCGTTAACAGGGGCGCCTACGAGCAGTACTTC
D: NA; V: TRBV6-1; size: NA; J: TRBJ1-2; CDR3: CASSEMGRANYGYTF; DNA: TGTGCCAGCAGTGAAATGGGCAGGGCTAACTATGGCTACACCTTC
D: TRBD1; V: TRBV6-1; size: few; J: TRBJ2-7; CDR3: CASSGTGYEQYF; DNA: TGTGCCAGCAGCGGGACAGGGTACGAGCAGTACTTC
D: TRBD2; V: TRBV27; size: NA; J: TRBJ2-7; CDR3: CASSLISSTSGSLEQYF; DNA: TGTGCCAGCAGTCTCATATCATCGACTAGCGGGAGCTTAGAGCAGTACTTC
D: TRBD1; V: TRBV2; size: NA; J: TRBJ2-5; CDR3: CASGDRVSKTQYF; DNA: TGTGCCAGCGGCGACAGGGTCTCGAAGACCCAGTACTTC
D: TRBD1; V: TRBV6-6; size: few; J: TRBJ1-4; CDR3: CASSYNRGVDEKLFF; DNA: TGTGCCAGCAGTTATAACAGGGGTGTTGATGAAAAACTGTTTTTT
D: NA; V: TRBV2; size: NA; J: TRBJ2-1; CDR3: CASSVLERNEQFF; DNA: TGTGCCAGCAGTGTTCTGGAGAGGAATGAGCAGTTCTTC
D: NA; V: TRBV27; size: NA; J: TRBJ2-7; CDR3: CASSTRQVGYEQYF; DNA: TGTGCCAGCAGTACCCGACAGGTGGGCTACGAGCAGTACTTC
D: TRBD1; V: TRBV6-5; size: NA; J: TRBJ1-4; CDR3: CASSDGQGLEKLFF; DNA: TGTGCCAGCAGTGACGGACAGGGACTCGAAAAACTGTTTTTT
D: NA; V: TRBV7-6; size: NA; J: TRBJ2-1; CDR3: CASSFQGNEQFF; DNA: TGTGCCAGCAGCTTCCAGGGGAATGAGCAGTTCTTC
D: TRBD1; V: TRBV29-1; size: NA; J: TRBJ2-7; CDR3: CSVEGQGNSYEQYF; DNA: TGCAGCGTAGAAGGACAGGGGAACTCCTACGAGCAGTACTTC
D: NA; V: TRBV19; size: NA; J: TRBJ1-1; CDR3: CASSVDKNTEAFF; DNA: TGTGCCAGTAGTGTTGACAAGAACACTGAAGCTTTCTTT
D: TRBD1; V: TRBV9; size: NA; J: TRBJ1-5; CDR3: CASSAGTGWQPQHF; DNA: TGTGCCAGCAGCGCCGGGACAGGTTGGCAGCCCCAGCATTTT
D: NA; V: TRBV5-4; size: NA; J: TRBJ1-2; CDR3: CASTLGPNYGYTF; DNA: TGTGCCAGCACCTTGGGGCCTAACTATGGCTACACCTTC
D: TRBD1; V: TRBV29-1; size: NA; J: TRBJ2-7; CDR3: CSVTGQGSEQYF; DNA: TGCAGCGTCACGGGACAGGGCTCCGAGCAGTACTTC
D: NA; V: TRBV5-1; size: NA; J: TRBJ2-3; CDR3: CASSLESPSTDTQYF; DNA: TGCGCCAGCAGCTTGGAGAGTCCTAGCACAGATACGCAGTATTTT